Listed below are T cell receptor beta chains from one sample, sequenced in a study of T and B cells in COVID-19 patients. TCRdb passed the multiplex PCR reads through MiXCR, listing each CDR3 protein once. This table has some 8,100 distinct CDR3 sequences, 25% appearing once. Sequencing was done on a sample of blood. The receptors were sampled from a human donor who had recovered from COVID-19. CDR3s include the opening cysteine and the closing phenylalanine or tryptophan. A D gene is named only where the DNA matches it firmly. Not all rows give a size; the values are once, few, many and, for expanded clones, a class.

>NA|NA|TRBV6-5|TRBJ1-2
TGTGCCAGCAGTTCCCCCGGAACAGAAGGGGGACGGGGCTACACCTTC
CASSSPGTEGGRGYTF
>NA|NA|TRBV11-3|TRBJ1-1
TGTGCCAGCAGCTCCAGAGGAGGCACTGAAGCTTTCTTT
CASSSRGGTEAFF
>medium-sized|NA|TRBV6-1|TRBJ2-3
TGTGCCAGCAGTGTGGGAACCACAGATACGCAGTATTTT
CASSVGTTDTQYF
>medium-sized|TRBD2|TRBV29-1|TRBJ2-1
TGCAGCGTTGGGGCTAGCGGGCATTCGGAGCAGTTCTTC
CSVGASGHSEQFF
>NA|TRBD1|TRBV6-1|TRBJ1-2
TGTGCCAGCAGAGCCGGGACAGGGAACTATGGCTACACCTTC
CASRAGTGNYGYTF
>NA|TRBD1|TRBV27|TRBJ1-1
TGTGCCAGCAGCCTGGGGACAGGGGCCACTGAAGCTTTCTTT
CASSLGTGATEAFF
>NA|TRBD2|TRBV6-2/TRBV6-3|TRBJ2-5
TGTGCCAGCAGTCCTAGCGGGGGGGCCTGGGAGACCCAGTACTTC
CASSPSGGAWETQYF
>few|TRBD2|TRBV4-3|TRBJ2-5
TGCGCCAGCACCCTCCTAGCGGGAGGCGGGACCCAGTACTTC
CASTLLAGGGTQYF
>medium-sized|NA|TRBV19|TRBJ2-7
TGTGCCAGTAGTATCAGGGGTTACTCCTACGAGCAGTACTTC
CASSIRGYSYEQYF
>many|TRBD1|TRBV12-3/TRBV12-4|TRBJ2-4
TGTGCCAGCAGTTTAGATGCAGGGGGAGCCAAAAACATTCAGTACTTC
CASSLDAGGAKNIQYF
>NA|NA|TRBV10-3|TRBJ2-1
TGTGCCGTCAGTGATATGGGATTTGGGCAGTTCTTC
CAVSDMGFGQFF
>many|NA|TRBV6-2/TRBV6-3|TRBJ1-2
TGTGCCAGCAGTTACGGACGGGACTATGGCTACACCTTC
CASSYGRDYGYTF
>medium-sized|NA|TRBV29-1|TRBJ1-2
TGCAGCGCTATTGACGGCTCCCTAAACTATGGCTACACCTTC
CSAIDGSLNYGYTF
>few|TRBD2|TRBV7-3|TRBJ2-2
TGTGCCAGCAGTTCCGGGAGGTCTAGCGGGGAGCTGTTTTTT
CASSSGRSSGELFF
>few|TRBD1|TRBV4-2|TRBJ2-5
TGTGCCAGCAGCAGGGACAGGGGCGAGACCCAGTACTTC
CASSRDRGETQYF
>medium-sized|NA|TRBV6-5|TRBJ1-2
TGTGCCAGCAGTTACGGGGAATTAACTAACTATGGCTACACCTTC
CASSYGELTNYGYTF
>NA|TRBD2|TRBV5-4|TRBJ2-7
TGTGCCAGCAGTTTAAGCGGGAGTGGATACGAGCAGTACTTC
CASSLSGSGYEQYF
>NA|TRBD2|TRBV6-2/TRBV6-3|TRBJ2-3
TGTGCCAACCTACCGAGCGGGGGGGCAGATACGCAGTATTTT
CANLPSGGADTQYF
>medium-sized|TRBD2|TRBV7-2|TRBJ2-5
TGTGCCAGCAGCCCGGGAGGGGTAAGAGAGACCCAGTACTTC
CASSPGGVRETQYF
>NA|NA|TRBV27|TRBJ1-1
TGTGCCAGCAGTTTATCGGGGTTATGGGGAGCCGGCACTGAAGCTTTCTTT
CASSLSGLWGAGTEAFF
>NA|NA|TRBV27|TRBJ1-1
TGTGCCAGCAGGGGAGGCAGGTCGGGTACTGAAGCTTTCTTT
CASRGGRSGTEAFF
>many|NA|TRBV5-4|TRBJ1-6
TGTGCCAGCAGCCTCACAGGGAGCTCCTATAATTCACCCCTCCACTTT
CASSLTGSSYNSPLHF
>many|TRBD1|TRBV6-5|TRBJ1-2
TGTGCCAGCAGTTATAACGTCAGGGGGCGCGGCTATGGCTACACCTTC
CASSYNVRGRGYGYTF
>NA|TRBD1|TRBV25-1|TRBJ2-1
TGTGCCAGCAGTGTGTTGTCAGGGACAGGGAAGTACAATGAGCAGTTCTTC
CASSVLSGTGKYNEQFF
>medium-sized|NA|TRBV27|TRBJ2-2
TGTGCCAGCAGTTTGATAGGGCTAACGGCCGGGGAGCTGTTTTTT
CASSLIGLTAGELFF
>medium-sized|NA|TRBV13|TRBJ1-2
TGTGCCAGCAGCCTGCAGGGCGCCTATGGCTACACCTTC
CASSLQGAYGYTF
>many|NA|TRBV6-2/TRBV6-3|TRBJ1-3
TGTGCCAGCAGTTACACGGGGGCTGGAAACACCATATATTTT
CASSYTGAGNTIYF
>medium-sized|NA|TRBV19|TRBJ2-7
TGTGCCAGTAGTCCATGGGGACTGGAATACGAGCAGTACTTC
CASSPWGLEYEQYF
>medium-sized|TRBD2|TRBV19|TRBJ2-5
TGTGCCAGTAGCAGACTAGCGGGGGGCTCAGGGACCCAGTACTTC
CASSRLAGGSGTQYF
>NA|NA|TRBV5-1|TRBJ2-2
TGCGCCAGCAGCTTTAGGGCGGGCGCCGGGGAGCTGTTTTTT
CASSFRAGAGELFF
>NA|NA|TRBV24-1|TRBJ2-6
TGTGCCACCAGTGATTCTAAGGGCTCTGGGGCCAACGTCCTGACTTTC
CATSDSKGSGANVLTF
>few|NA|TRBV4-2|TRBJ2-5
TGTGCCAGCAGCCAAGGAAGGGGACTGGGTGGGGAGACCCAGTACTTC
CASSQGRGLGGETQYF
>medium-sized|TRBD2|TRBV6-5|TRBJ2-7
TGTGCCAGCAGGGGAGGGACTAGCGGGACCTACGAGCAGTACTTC
CASRGGTSGTYEQYF
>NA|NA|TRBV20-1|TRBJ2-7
TGCAGTGCTCCCGGTAGCGGCCTACTTGAGCAGTACTTC
CSAPGSGLLEQYF
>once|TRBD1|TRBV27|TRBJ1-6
TGTGCCAGCAGTACCGACAGGGGTGGCAATTCACCCCTCCACTTT
CASSTDRGGNSPLHF
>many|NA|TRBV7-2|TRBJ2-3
TGTGCCAGCAGCTTAGGGAGCTTGGGGGGCCGTGATACGCAGTATTTT
CASSLGSLGGRDTQYF
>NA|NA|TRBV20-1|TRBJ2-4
TGCAGTGCTACTAGCTGGGCCAAAAACATTCAGTACTTC
CSATSWAKNIQYF
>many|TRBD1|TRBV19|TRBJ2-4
TGTGCCAGTAGTATGGGCGCAGGGGGAATAGCCAAAAACATTCAGTACTTC
CASSMGAGGIAKNIQYF
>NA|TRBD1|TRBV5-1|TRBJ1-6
TGCGCCAGCAGCTTCTGGGACAGAGATAATTCACCCCTCCACTTT
CASSFWDRDNSPLHF
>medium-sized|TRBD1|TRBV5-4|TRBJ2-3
TGTGCCAGCAGCTTGGAAGGCAGGGGGTTGTCAGATACGCAGTATTTT
CASSLEGRGLSDTQYF
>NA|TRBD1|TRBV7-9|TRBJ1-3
TGTGCCAGCAGCTTTGACAGGGACTCTGGAAACACCATATATTTT
CASSFDRDSGNTIYF
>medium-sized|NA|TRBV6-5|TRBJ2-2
TGTGCCAGCAGTTACTCTTTTCTAAACACCGGGGAGCTGTTTTTT
CASSYSFLNTGELFF
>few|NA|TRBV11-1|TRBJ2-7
TGTGCCAGCAGCTTAGGTCCAGGTCCTACCTACGAGCAGTACTTC
CASSLGPGPTYEQYF
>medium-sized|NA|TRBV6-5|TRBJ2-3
TGTGCCAGCAGTTACTCGGGGGGCGGCACAGATACGCAGTATTTT
CASSYSGGGTDTQYF
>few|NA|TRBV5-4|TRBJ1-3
TGTGCCAGCAGCCCGGGGGCAGGGATGGAAACTGGAAACACCATATATTTT
CASSPGAGMETGNTIYF
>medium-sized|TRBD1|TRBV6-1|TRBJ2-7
TGTGCCAGCAGTGCACCGGGACAGGCCATGTACTTC
CASSAPGQAMYF
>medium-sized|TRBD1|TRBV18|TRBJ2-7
TGTGCCAGCTCACGACAGGGGGCCTACGAGCAGTACTTC
CASSRQGAYEQYF
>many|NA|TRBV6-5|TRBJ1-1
TGTGCCAGCAGTTACGAGGTGAACACTGAAGCTTTCTTT
CASSYEVNTEAFF
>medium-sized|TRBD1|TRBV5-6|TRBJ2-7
TGTGCCAGCAGCGAACAGGGGGCCGTGCAGTACTTC
CASSEQGAVQYF
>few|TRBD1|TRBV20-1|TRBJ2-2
TGCAGTGCTCCGTCCTTCGGCATACAGGGGGCTACGGCCGGGGAGCTGTTTTTT
CSAPSFGIQGATAGELFF
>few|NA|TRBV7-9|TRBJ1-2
TGTGCCAGCAGCTCCCGGGCCGAATACGGCTACACCTTC
CASSSRAEYGYTF
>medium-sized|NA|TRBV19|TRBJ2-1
TGTGCCAGTAGTTTGGCCAGGGGAATGAAGCAGTTCTTC
CASSLARGMKQFF